The clone carrying this T cell receptor beta chain was observed a few times. The data were obtained in a study of blood T cell repertoires in COVID-19. In the study overall: Samples taken during acute and convalescent COVID-19 were collected in the United States, Italy and Spain. Nucleic acid was either cDNA or gDNA, and it came from T cells, B-cell-depleted T cells, or PBMCs.

Authors' processing steps: Nucleated cell number was recorded as an estimate derived from reference gene primer amplification. The method was immunoSEQ multiplex PCR; TCRdb's version includes in-frame clones alone and lacks a portion of them. V, J and clone size are those of that table, while D and trimming were read from the DNA. The repertoire holds under 300,000 clones, with 84% as singletons. The source of this sequence is a woman aged 40 to 55 who had recovered from COVID-19. Material for sequencing was peripheral blood.

The CDR3 coding sequence is TGTGCCAGCAGGGCAGGGGGCTCGGACTATGGCTACACCTTC. The encoded protein is CASRAGGSDYGYTF. The gene calls are TRBV6-6 and TRBJ1-2, with TRBD1 matching 8 bases. The J segment lost 3 bases and the V segment lost 6 bases, leaving 6 bases of the junction unmatched. In germline, CDR1 is MNHNY, CDR2 SVGAGI (reference sequence). This CDR3 is built from 14 residues.